This entry is about one TCR beta chain. This sample was included in a study of control samples from healthy donors and cancer patients. The CDR3 runs 12 residues. Trimming removed 5 bases from V and 10 bases from J; junction bases left unmatched: 4. Per the germline V gene, CDR1 is LNHDA and CDR2 is SQIVND (reference sequence). TCRdb's copy holds only in-frame clones and misses some; the assay was immunoSEQ multiplex PCR. The repertoire holds about 150,000 clones, about 91% seen once, with about 1.8% in the top ten. V and J are TRBV19 and TRBJ2-1, with 8 bases aligning to TRBD2. The receptor was derived from a man younger than 30 in good health. Material: blood. This CDR3 is CASSWSGGEQFF. Here the CDR3 DNA reads TGTGCCAGTAGTTGGAGCGGGGGCGAGCAGTTCTTC.